The 9 T cell receptor beta chains below come from one sample, sequenced in a study of T cell clonotyping in hematopoietic cell transplantation. Sequencing used immunoSEQ multiplex PCR; TCRdb keeps in-frame clones, though not all of them. The profile shows 29,000 or so clones, around nine tenths of them singletons. Source: PBMCs, taken 100 days after allogeneic stem cell transplant. Source of these receptors: a female patient in her fifties or sixties who had an allogeneic stem cell transplant from a related donor, so the T cells may come from the graft donor. Some clones in this sample may be carry-over from other donors' samples.

On this clone itself: The same CDR3 arises from other DNA sequences in this sample as well. This chain links TRBV7-2 with TRBJ2-3; D ambiguous. V lost 1 base and J lost 3, with 5 bases in between. The length of the CDR3 is 13 residues. The germline CDR1 and CDR2 sequences are SGHTA and FQGNSA. The CDR3 loop reads CASSLGRTDTQYF. CDR3 coding DNA: TGTGCCAGCAGCTTAGGCCGGACAGATACGCAGTATTTT.

The gene calls are TRBV4-2 and TRBJ2-4; tentatively, D is TRBD1 (5 bases). The V end was cut by 0 bases, the J end by 1 base, with 13 bases between. This CDR3 has 17 amino acids. The germline V gene encodes CDR1 LGHNA and CDR2 YNFKEQ. This CDR3 reads CASSQEGTGAAKNIQYF. The CDR3 nucleotides are TGTGCCAGCAGCCAAGAGGGTACTGGGGCGGCCAAAAACATTCAGTACTTC.

This clone was observed a single time. V and J are TRBV5-1 and TRBJ2-3; 11 bases line up with TRBD2. V lost 0 bases and J lost 9; bases outside the gene matches: 6. Per germline, CDR1 SGHRS and CDR2 YFSETQ. The CDR3 has 15 residues. As DNA, the CDR3 is TGCGCCAGCAGCTTGGGGCTAGCGGGGGGCCTCACGCAGTATTTT. This gives the protein CASSLGLAGGLTQYF.

The rearrangement uses TRBV10-3 and TRBJ1-2; 8 bases match TRBD1. This CDR3 is 14 amino acids long. After removal of 6 bases from V and 3 bases from J, the junction contained 6 bases not matched to a gene. From germline, CDR1 is ENHRY and CDR2 SYGVKD. CDR3: CAIRKDRGDYGYTF. The CDR3 DNA is TGTGCCATCAGGAAAGACAGGGGTGACTATGGCTACACCTTC.

This clone occurred once. CDR3 sequence reads: CASSRQGGADTQYF. In DNA, the CDR3 is TGCGCCAGCAGCCGACAGGGGGGGGCAGATACGCAGTATTTT. This sequence joins TRBV4-3 and TRBJ2-3; 9 bases are a match to TRBD1. This CDR3 comprises 14 residues. Germline lookup yields CDR1 LGHNA and CDR2 YSLEER. The ends lost 4 bases at V and 4 bases at J; junction bases unmatched: 3.

V usage is TRBV4-2 and J usage is TRBJ1-6; D gene uncertain. Germline V gives CDR1 LGHNA, CDR2 YNFKEQ. CDR3 length: 16 residues. V was shortened by 0 bases and J by 7 bases, with 13 bases between the two germline ends. The CDR3 DNA follows: TGTGCCAGCAGCCAAGATTTGAATCTGCCGAATTCACCCCTCCACTTT. Protein: CASSQDLNLPNSPLHF.

The chain carries TRBV6-6 and TRBJ1-4; D perhaps matches TRBD1 (6 bases). CDR1 MNHNY and CDR2 SVGAGI come from the germline V gene (reference sequence). V was trimmed by 0 bases and J by 4 bases, leaving 6 bases between them. The CDR3 sequence is 14 residues long. The DNA for the CDR3 is TGTGCCAGCAGTTACTCAGGGGGTAATGAAAAACTGTTTTTT. It is translated as CASSYSGGNEKLFF.

This rearrangement joins TRBV27 to TRBJ1-2; perhaps TRBD1 as D (5 bases). V was cut by 5 bases and J by 4 bases, with 11 bases left in between. The CDR3 extends over 13 amino acids. The germline V gene encodes CDR1 MNHEY and CDR2 SMNVEV (reference sequence). The CDR3 nucleotides read TGTGCCAGCAGTCTCCAGAGGGGCTATGGCTACACCTTC. Translated: CASSLQRGYGYTF.

The chain combines TRBV19 with TRBJ1-1, with D tentatively TRBD1 (5 bases). V was clipped by 0 bases and J by 3 bases, with 11 bases between them. The CDR3 covers 15 residues. CDR1 and CDR2 from the germline V gene are LNHDA and SQIVND (reference sequence). CDR3 in amino acids: CASSIDAREDTEAFF. DNA of the CDR3: TGTGCCAGTAGTATAGATGCCAGGGAGGACACTGAAGCTTTCTTT.